What follows are 14 T cell receptor beta chains derived from one specimen sequenced in a study of vaccination and CD4 T cells after COVID-19. These receptors' antigens are unknown. Treatment specified: roughly 10-day PBMC culture with coronavirus spike peptide pools or control peptides (ViraFEST assay). Oncomine TCR Beta short-read sequencing was applied to DNA from cultured CD4+ T cells. TCRdb used MiXCR to reprocess the PCR reads, holding one entry per CDR3 protein. The sample lists 11,000 or so distinct CDR3 sequences, about half seen once, with roughly a tenth in the top ten. The sequenced sample was CD4+ T cells from blood, cultured in vitro. The receptors were sampled from a human donor who had recovered from COVID-19.

The rearrangement uses TRBV20-1 and TRBJ2-3; 8 positions match TRBD2. Germline CDR1 reads DFQATT; CDR2 reads SNEGSKA (reference sequence). The V segment lost 0 bases and the J segment 4 bases; nucleotides outside the gene matches: 9. CDR3 length equals 16 residues. The CDR3 DNA sequence: TGCAGTGCTAGAGATCCTCGGGAGGGCGGATCAGATACGCAGTATTTT. It is translated as CSARDPREGGSDTQYF.

V is TRBV20-1 and J is TRBJ2-1; D remains unclear. CDR3 size: 13 residues. Trimming shortened V by 2 bases and J by 5 bases, and 10 bases separated the two germline ends. Germline V gene sequence: CDR1 DFQATT, CDR2 SNEGSKA (reference sequence). In nucleotides, the CDR3 is TGCAGTGCTAGACCCCCTCTAGACAATGAGCAGTTCTTC. It is translated as CSARPPLDNEQFF.

The V and J genes are TRBV20-1 and TRBJ1-2; possible D gene TRBD1, 5 bases. The V and J ends lost 5 bases and 4 bases respectively, with 17 bases between them. Germline assignment: CDR1 DFQATT and CDR2 SNEGSKA (reference sequence). The CDR3 has 14 residues. This CDR3 reads CSAPPGVGVYGYTF. CDR3 DNA sequence: TGCAGTGCTCCCCCGGGGGTCGGGGTCTATGGCTACACCTTC.

In regard to this clonotype: A junction end diverges from the germline sequence, so it may reflect a read error. The chain uses TRBV15 and TRBJ2-7; D not certain. This CDR3 comprises 15 residues. Per the germline V gene, CDR1 is LNHNV and CDR2 is YYDKDF (reference sequence). CDR3 coding DNA: TGTGCCACCAGCGGAGATCTGGGCCAGTCCTACGAGCAGTACTTC. The encoded protein is CATSGDLGQSYEQYF.

This chain links TRBV7-3 with TRBJ1-4, with 11 bases lining up with TRBD1. With 5 bases clipped from V and 10 bases from J, the junction kept 9 bases outside the gene matches. Germline V gene data show CDR1 as SGHTA and CDR2 as FQGTGA. The CDR3 sequence is 15 residues long. The CDR3 DNA sequence: TGTGCCAGCAGCCCACTTGGACAGGGGGCGATAAAACTGTTTTTT. Its translation is CASSPLGQGAIKLFF.

This chain joins TRBV6-1 and TRBJ2-7; a weak D match, TRBD1 (5 bases). Looked up from germline, CDR1 is MNHNS and CDR2 is SASEGT. The CDR3 has 13 residues. V was cut by 6 bases and J by 8 bases, with 17 bases left in between. The CDR3 sequence: CASSLLGPFQQYF. The CDR3 nucleotides are TGTGCCAGCAGCCTATTGGGGCCCTTCCAGCAGTACTTC.

CDR3 region: CASSYGTGNIQYF. CDR3 sequence (DNA): TGTGCCAGCAGTTACGGGACAGGAAACATTCAGTACTTC. The chain carries TRBV6-2 or TRBV6-3 and TRBJ2-4, with 8 bases identical to TRBD1. CDR3 size: 13 residues. Unmatched junction bases numbered 0, after V lost 2 bases and J lost 6 bases. The V gene's germline CDR1 is MNHEY and CDR2 SVGEGT.

The V call is TRBV12-3 or TRBV12-4, the J call TRBJ1-1; D is uncertain. Between the trimmed V and J ends, which lost 6 bases and 5 bases, there was a span of 16 bases. The CDR3 sequence is 14 residues long. CDR3 nucleotides: TGTGCCAGCAGCCCCGGACGGTGGAGGACTGAAGCTTTCTTT. Translated: CASSPGRWRTEAFF.

This clonotype appeared a few times. V gene TRBV7-2 combines with J gene TRBJ1-6; 9 positions match TRBD1. V dropped 5 bases and J dropped 9; count of bases not matched to a gene: 5. Germline V lookup: CDR1 SGHTA, CDR2 FQGNSA. The CDR3 has 14 amino acids. Written as DNA, the CDR3 is TGTGCCAGCAGCCCGGGACAGGGTGTTTCACCCCTCCACTTT. It yields the protein CASSPGQGVSPLHF.

The V gene is TRBV20-1, the J gene TRBJ2-2; tentative D call: TRBD1 (5 bases). In germline, CDR1 is DFQATT, CDR2 SNEGSKA (reference sequence). The CDR3 is 15 amino acids. V shed 3 bases and J shed 2 bases, with 13 bases lying between them. Written as DNA, the CDR3 is TGCAGTGCTAGTCCTTCTCAGGGAAACACCGGGGAGCTGTTTTTT. Residues: CSASPSQGNTGELFF.

This clonotype appeared once. The chain is built from TRBV6-5 and TRBJ2-7, with D maybe TRBD1 (6 bases). The V end was cut by 2 bases, the J end by 4 bases, with 21 bases between. This CDR3 region has 17 residues. CDR1 is MNHEY and CDR2 is SVGAGI in the germline V gene. The CDR3 protein is CASSYRPDRLIWYEQYF. In nucleotides, the CDR3 is TGTGCCAGCAGTTACCGCCCAGACAGGCTCATTTGGTACGAGCAGTACTTC.

This chain joins TRBV28 and TRBJ2-2; 9 nucleotides agree with TRBD1. Germline V gene sequence: CDR1 MDHEN, CDR2 SYDVKM. This CDR3 contains 15 residues. J was trimmed by 5 bases and V by 6 bases; bases with no gene match: 7. The chain's CDR3 is CASSLSGTGTGELFF. The CDR3 nucleotides read TGTGCCAGCAGCCTATCAGGGACAGGGACCGGGGAGCTGTTTTTT.

In this sample, this clonotype turned up once. This chain links TRBV6-5 with TRBJ1-2; D is undetermined. Per the germline V gene, CDR1 is MNHEY and CDR2 is SVGAGI. The CDR3 is made up of 14 amino acids. Trimming shortened V by 4 bases and J by 8 bases, and 17 bases separated the two germline ends. The CDR3 sequence: CASSSVQRAGGYTF. The CDR3 nucleotides are TGTGCCAGCAGTTCGGTACAGAGGGCCGGGGGCTACACCTTC.

The chain carries TRBV4-1 and TRBJ2-1; D gene unclear. CDR3 size: 12 residues. CDR1 is MGHRA and CDR2 is YSYEKL in the germline V gene. Trimming took off 1 base at V and 7 bases at J, with 5 bases between the two ends. The CDR3 loop reads CASSQVWNEQFF. CDR3 in DNA: TGCGCCAGCAGCCAAGTATGGAATGAGCAGTTCTTC.